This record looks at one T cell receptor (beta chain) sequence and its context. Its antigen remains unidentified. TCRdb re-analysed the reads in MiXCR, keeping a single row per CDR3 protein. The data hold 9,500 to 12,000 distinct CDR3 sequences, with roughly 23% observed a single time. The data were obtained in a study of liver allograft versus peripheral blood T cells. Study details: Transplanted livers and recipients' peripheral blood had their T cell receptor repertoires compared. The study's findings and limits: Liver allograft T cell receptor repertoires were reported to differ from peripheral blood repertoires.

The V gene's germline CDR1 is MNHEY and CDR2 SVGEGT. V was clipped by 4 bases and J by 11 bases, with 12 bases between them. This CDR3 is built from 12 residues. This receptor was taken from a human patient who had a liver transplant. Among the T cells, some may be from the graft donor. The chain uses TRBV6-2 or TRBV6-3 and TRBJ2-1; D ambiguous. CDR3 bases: TGTGCCAGCAGTTTAGAAATTGGACAGCAGTTCTTC. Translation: CASSLEIGQQFF.